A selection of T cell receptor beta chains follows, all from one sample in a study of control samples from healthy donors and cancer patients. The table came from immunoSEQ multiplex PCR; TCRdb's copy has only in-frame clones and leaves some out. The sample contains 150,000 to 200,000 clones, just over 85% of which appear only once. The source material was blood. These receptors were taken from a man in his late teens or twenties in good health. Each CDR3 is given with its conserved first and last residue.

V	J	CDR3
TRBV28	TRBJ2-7	CASTTVGGESSEQYF
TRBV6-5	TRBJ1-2	CASSLGLLYGYTF
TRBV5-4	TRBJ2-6	CASSPRTGANVLTF
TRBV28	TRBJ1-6	CASSLPGLPLHF
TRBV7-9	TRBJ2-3	CASRLLGTSGGVADTQYF
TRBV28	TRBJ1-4	CASSLGGTSNEKLFF
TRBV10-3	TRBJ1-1	CAIRTDRGGLLDTEAFF
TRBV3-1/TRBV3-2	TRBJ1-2	CASSQAATGNYGYTF
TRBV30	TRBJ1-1	CAWSSGGAREAFF
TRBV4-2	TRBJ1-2	CASSQELDSHIPFYGYTF
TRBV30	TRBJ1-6	CAWSVRRRSYSPLHF
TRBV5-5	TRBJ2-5	CASSLGKLAGATLETQYF
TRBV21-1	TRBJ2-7	CASTGDSPQSYEQYF
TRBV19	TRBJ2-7	CASSIGGAYEQYF
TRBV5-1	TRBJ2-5	CASSLGGTDQETQYF
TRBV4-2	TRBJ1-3	CASSQDPTGIGNTIYF
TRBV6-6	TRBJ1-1	CASSPRGGDTEAFF
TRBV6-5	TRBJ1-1	CASRRGTNTEAFF
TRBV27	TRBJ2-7	CASSSTGAGQYF
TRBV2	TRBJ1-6	CASRGTGDGSPLHF
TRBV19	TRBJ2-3	CASSIPATDTQYF
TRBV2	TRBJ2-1	CARRRERGYEQFF
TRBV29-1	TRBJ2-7	CSAANYRDEQYF
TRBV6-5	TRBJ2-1	CASNLAGAREQFF
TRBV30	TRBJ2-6	CAWRSSKQYGANVLTF
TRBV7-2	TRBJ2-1	CASSLETSAEQFF
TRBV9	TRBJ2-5	CASSVLGDSNRETQYF
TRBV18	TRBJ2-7	CASSPRSDSPYEQYF